This is a list of T cell receptor beta chains from one sample in a study of T-cell reconstitution after alpha-beta-depleted transplantation in children. One entry per CDR3 protein results from TCRdb running MiXCR on the PCR reads. The table includes roughly 150,000 distinct CDR3 sequences, around 10% detected once. The sequencing here drew on PBMCs, taken before TCRalphabeta/CD19-depleted stem cell transplant. The receptors shown here come from a boy under 10 years old with acute myeloid leukemia, due to receive a stem cell transplant. Each CDR3 is given with its conserved first and last residue. Each record gives: D gene, V gene, J gene, clone size, CDR3 protein, CDR3 DNA. The D gene is left open where the match is weak. Not every row has a clone size; where given, it reads once, few, many or a size class.

D gene: -
V gene: TRBV27
J gene: TRBJ1-2
clone size: many
CDR3 protein: CASSLGRGGSGYTF
CDR3 DNA: TGTGCCAGCAGTTTAGGCAGGGGAGGTTCTGGCTACACCTTC

D gene: -
V gene: TRBV11-2
J gene: TRBJ1-1
clone size: many
CDR3 protein: CASSLTPNTEAFF
CDR3 DNA: TGTGCCAGCAGCTTAACGCCGAACACTGAAGCTTTCTTT

D gene: TRBD2
V gene: TRBV20-1
J gene: TRBJ2-3
clone size: many
CDR3 protein: CSARQAGVEFGTDTQYF
CDR3 DNA: TGCAGTGCTAGGCAAGCGGGAGTGGAGTTTGGGACAGATACGCAGTATTTT

D gene: TRBD2
V gene: TRBV29-1
J gene: TRBJ2-1
clone size: many
CDR3 protein: CSVASGRGSSYNEQFF
CDR3 DNA: TGCAGCGTTGCCAGCGGGCGGGGGAGCTCCTACAATGAGCAGTTCTTC

D gene: -
V gene: TRBV14
J gene: TRBJ2-2
clone size: many
CDR3 protein: CASSQDERVWNTGELFF
CDR3 DNA: TGTGCCAGCAGCCAAGACGAGCGGGTTTGGAACACCGGGGAGCTGTTTTTT

D gene: -
V gene: TRBV6-5
J gene: TRBJ1-1
clone size: many
CDR3 protein: CASSYGRMNTEAFF
CDR3 DNA: TGTGCCAGCAGTTACGGTAGGATGAACACTGAAGCTTTCTTT

D gene: TRBD2
V gene: TRBV12-3/TRBV12-4
J gene: TRBJ2-1
clone size: many
CDR3 protein: CASRPTGRGVPRFYNEQFF
CDR3 DNA: TGTGCCAGCAGGCCCACAGGGCGGGGGGTTCCCAGGTTTTACAATGAGCAGTTCTTC

D gene: -
V gene: TRBV3-1
J gene: TRBJ1-1
clone size: many
CDR3 protein: CASQLRGEGTEAFF
CDR3 DNA: TGTGCCAGTCAACTCCGGGGGGAGGGGACTGAAGCTTTCTTT

D gene: -
V gene: TRBV7-3
J gene: TRBJ2-4
clone size: -
CDR3 protein: CASSLFGGLGDIQYF
CDR3 DNA: TGTGCCAGCAGCCTTTTTGGGGGTCTCGGAGACATTCAGTACTTC

D gene: TRBD1
V gene: TRBV19
J gene: TRBJ2-3
clone size: -
CDR3 protein: CASSIDLDRPDTQYF
CDR3 DNA: TGTGCCAGTAGTATAGATCTGGACAGGCCAGATACGCAGTATTTT

D gene: TRBD1
V gene: TRBV20-1
J gene: TRBJ1-2
clone size: many
CDR3 protein: CSAIMPSRGTGGNGYTF
CDR3 DNA: TGCAGTGCTATCATGCCATCCCGGGGGACAGGGGGTAACGGCTACACCTTC

D gene: TRBD1
V gene: TRBV20-1
J gene: TRBJ2-7
clone size: many
CDR3 protein: CSAPGQGMGEQYF
CDR3 DNA: TGCAGTGCCCCCGGACAGGGGATGGGCGAGCAGTACTTC

D gene: -
V gene: TRBV3-1
J gene: TRBJ2-3
clone size: -
CDR3 protein: CTCSFPPDTQYF
CDR3 DNA: TGTACCTGCAGTTTCCCACCGGATACGCAGTATTTT

D gene: TRBD2
V gene: TRBV10-3
J gene: TRBJ2-3
clone size: many
CDR3 protein: CAISETSGAGDTQYF
CDR3 DNA: TGTGCCATCAGTGAGACTAGCGGAGCTGGAGATACGCAGTATTTT

D gene: TRBD1
V gene: TRBV10-3
J gene: TRBJ1-2
clone size: many
CDR3 protein: CAISTGTGLSNYGYTF
CDR3 DNA: TGTGCCATCAGTACCGGGACAGGCCTTTCTAACTATGGCTACACCTTC

D gene: -
V gene: TRBV27
J gene: TRBJ2-7
clone size: -
CDR3 protein: CASRQGTYEQYF
CDR3 DNA: TGTGCCAGCCGGCAGGGTACCTACGAGCAGTACTTC

D gene: -
V gene: TRBV9
J gene: TRBJ2-7
clone size: many
CDR3 protein: CASSVSDSELGEQYF
CDR3 DNA: TGTGCCAGCAGCGTATCCGACTCGGAGCTGGGGGAGCAGTACTTC

D gene: -
V gene: TRBV25-1
J gene: TRBJ2-1
clone size: many
CDR3 protein: CASRERGEQFF
CDR3 DNA: TGTGCCAGCAGGGAGCGAGGGGAGCAGTTCTTC

D gene: -
V gene: TRBV30
J gene: TRBJ2-2
clone size: few
CDR3 protein: CAEGDLRELFF
CDR3 DNA: TGTGCCGAAGGGGACCTCCGGGAGCTGTTTTTT

D gene: TRBD2
V gene: TRBV7-3
J gene: TRBJ2-3
clone size: many
CDR3 protein: CASGPNAGGADTQYF
CDR3 DNA: TGTGCCAGCGGACCCAATGCGGGGGGGGCGGATACGCAGTATTTT

D gene: -
V gene: TRBV5-1
J gene: TRBJ1-1
clone size: many
CDR3 protein: CASSFTANTEAFF
CDR3 DNA: TGCGCCAGCAGCTTTACAGCGAACACTGAAGCTTTCTTT

D gene: -
V gene: TRBV5-1
J gene: TRBJ2-1
clone size: many
CDR3 protein: CASSRDLEDEQFF
CDR3 DNA: TGCGCCAGCAGCCGGGACCTAGAGGATGAGCAGTTCTTC

D gene: -
V gene: TRBV19
J gene: TRBJ2-3
clone size: many
CDR3 protein: CASRLLGDPSDTQYF
CDR3 DNA: TGTGCCAGTAGATTACTGGGCGATCCCTCAGATACGCAGTATTTT

D gene: TRBD2
V gene: TRBV12-3/TRBV12-4
J gene: TRBJ2-3
clone size: many
CDR3 protein: CASSQTASGRMEDTQYF
CDR3 DNA: TGTGCCAGCAGTCAAACAGCTAGCGGGAGGATGGAAGATACGCAGTATTTT

D gene: -
V gene: TRBV12-3/TRBV12-4
J gene: TRBJ2-1
clone size: many
CDR3 protein: CASSLAASYNEQFF
CDR3 DNA: TGTGCCAGCAGTTTAGCGGCCTCCTACAATGAGCAGTTCTTC

D gene: -
V gene: TRBV3-1
J gene: TRBJ1-2
clone size: many
CDR3 protein: CASSQGPGTPNYGYTF
CDR3 DNA: TGTGCCAGCAGCCAGGGACCCGGGACACCCAACTATGGCTACACCTTC

D gene: TRBD2
V gene: TRBV5-1
J gene: TRBJ2-1
clone size: many
CDR3 protein: CASSLTSGSGNEQFF
CDR3 DNA: TGCGCCAGCAGCTTAACTAGCGGGAGTGGCAATGAGCAGTTCTTC

D gene: -
V gene: TRBV9
J gene: TRBJ2-1
clone size: many
CDR3 protein: CASSEDPSSYNEQFF
CDR3 DNA: TGTGCCAGCAGCGAGGACCCGAGCTCCTACAATGAGCAGTTCTTC

D gene: TRBD1
V gene: TRBV28
J gene: TRBJ2-7
clone size: many
CDR3 protein: CASQTGGDVYEQYF
CDR3 DNA: TGTGCCAGCCAGACAGGGGGCGACGTCTACGAGCAGTACTTC

D gene: -
V gene: TRBV4-2
J gene: TRBJ2-3
clone size: -
CDR3 protein: CASSQGRPDTQYF
CDR3 DNA: TGTGCCAGCAGCCAAGGCCGTCCAGATACGCAGTATTTT

D gene: -
V gene: TRBV28
J gene: TRBJ1-2
clone size: few
CDR3 protein: CASSLAPGTGYTF
CDR3 DNA: TGTGCCAGCAGTTTAGCCCCAGGGACGGGCTACACCTTC

D gene: -
V gene: TRBV10-2
J gene: TRBJ1-1
clone size: many
CDR3 protein: CASRDAGRNTEAFF
CDR3 DNA: TGCGCCAGCAGGGACGCGGGGAGGAACACTGAAGCTTTCTTT

D gene: TRBD2
V gene: TRBV5-1
J gene: TRBJ2-7
clone size: many
CDR3 protein: CASSLGLAGGRSAEQYF
CDR3 DNA: TGCGCCAGCAGCCTGGGACTAGCGGGAGGGAGGTCGGCCGAGCAGTACTTC

D gene: -
V gene: TRBV5-1
J gene: TRBJ2-6
clone size: many
CDR3 protein: CASSQSPSGANVLTF
CDR3 DNA: TGCGCCAGCAGCCAAAGCCCCTCTGGGGCCAACGTCCTGACTTTC

D gene: -
V gene: TRBV24-1
J gene: TRBJ1-1
clone size: many
CDR3 protein: CATSDDGFEAFF
CDR3 DNA: TGTGCCACCAGTGACGACGGATTCGAAGCTTTCTTT

D gene: TRBD1
V gene: TRBV7-8
J gene: TRBJ2-4
clone size: many
CDR3 protein: CASSLGRQGPNIQYF
CDR3 DNA: TGTGCCAGCAGCTTAGGCCGACAGGGGCCAAACATTCAGTACTTC

D gene: -
V gene: TRBV30
J gene: TRBJ2-7
clone size: -
CDR3 protein: CAWSFDVSYEQYF
CDR3 DNA: TGTGCCTGGAGTTTTGACGTATCCTACGAGCAGTACTTC

D gene: TRBD2
V gene: TRBV12-3/TRBV12-4
J gene: TRBJ2-3
clone size: many
CDR3 protein: CASGTSGNNTQYF
CDR3 DNA: TGTGCCAGCGGGACTAGCGGGAATAATACGCAGTATTTT

D gene: -
V gene: TRBV6-5
J gene: TRBJ1-3
clone size: -
CDR3 protein: CASSYWQHSGNTIYF
CDR3 DNA: TGTGCCAGCAGTTACTGGCAGCACTCTGGAAACACCATATATTTT

D gene: -
V gene: TRBV20-1
J gene: TRBJ1-4
clone size: many
CDR3 protein: CSARDVQGMEFLIF
CDR3 DNA: TGCAGTGCTAGAGACGTTCAGGGGATGGAGTTTCTGATTTTT

D gene: -
V gene: TRBV29-1
J gene: TRBJ1-1
clone size: many
CDR3 protein: CSVGIPGHRNTEAFF
CDR3 DNA: TGCAGCGTTGGAATACCGGGACACCGGAACACTGAAGCTTTCTTT

D gene: -
V gene: TRBV20-1
J gene: TRBJ1-1
clone size: many
CDR3 protein: CSARGSGRTEAFF
CDR3 DNA: TGCAGTGCTAGGGGGAGTGGGAGGACTGAAGCTTTCTTT

D gene: -
V gene: TRBV7-9
J gene: TRBJ2-1
clone size: many
CDR3 protein: CASSFGENEQFF
CDR3 DNA: TGTGCCAGCAGCTTTGGGGAGAATGAGCAGTTCTTC

D gene: TRBD2
V gene: TRBV3-1
J gene: TRBJ2-7
clone size: -
CDR3 protein: CASSSQASGTYEQYF
CDR3 DNA: TGTGCCTCCTCCAGCCAGGCTAGCGGTACGTACGAGCAGTACTTC

D gene: -
V gene: TRBV29-1
J gene: TRBJ1-1
clone size: many
CDR3 protein: CSFRPMNTEAFF
CDR3 DNA: TGCAGCTTCAGGCCCATGAACACTGAAGCTTTCTTT